Presented here are 26 T cell receptor beta chains from one specimen sequenced in a study of PD-1 blockade in classical Hodgkin lymphoma. Each patient's relapse followed autologous stem cell transplantation, and brentuximab vedotin exposure varied. The repertoire was sequenced with immunoSEQ multiplex PCR; TCRdb's copy has only in-frame clones and lacks some. The sample yields some 23,000 clones, 81% seen once. The sequencing used peripheral blood mononuclear cells (PBMCs), collected before the second cycle of nivolumab. The source of these receptors is a human donor with classical Hodgkin lymphoma.

This chain uses TRBV28 with TRBJ1-1; TRBD1 is a possible D gene (5 bases). V was clipped by 3 bases and J by 12 bases, with 20 bases between them. The CDR3 is made up of 14 amino acids. CDR1 and CDR2 (germline): MDHEN, SYDVKM. DNA of the CDR3: TGTGCCAGCAGTTTTGGGGGTGCGTTAAAAGAAACTTTCTTT. Translation gives CASSFGGALKETFF. Supplemented by reference TRBV28 and TRBJ1-1, the full variable domain reads DVKVTQSSRYLVKRTGEKVFLECVQDMDHENMFWYRQDPGLGLRLIYFSYDVKMKEKGDIPEGYSVSREKKERFSLILESASTNQTSMYLCASSFGGALKETFFGQGTRLTVV.

The chain carries TRBV5-1 and TRBJ2-1; TRBD1 matches 8 bases. The germline CDR1 and CDR2 sequences are SGHRS and YFSETQ. The CDR3 loop spans 16 amino acids. J gave up 1 base and V 3 bases, and 6 bases lay outside the gene matches. Here the CDR3 DNA reads TGCGCCAGCAGCTCGACAGGGGATTCTTCCTACAATGAGCAGTTCTTC. Translation gives CASSSTGDSSYNEQFF.

Details on this clone: In the same sample, other DNA sequences code for this CDR3. The J gene is TRBJ1-1, the V gene TRBV5-1; D uncertain. V dropped 1 base and J dropped 1 base, with 5 bases sitting between them. Germline values: CDR1 SGHRS, CDR2 YFSETQ. There are 13 residues in the CDR3. The chain's CDR3 is CASSLLENTEAFF. In DNA form, the CDR3 reads TGCGCCAGCAGCTTGTTGGAGAACACTGAAGCTTTCTTT.

This chain joins TRBV19 and TRBJ1-3; D unclear. Per germline, CDR1 LNHDA and CDR2 SQIVND (reference sequence). The V gene lost 5 bases and the J gene lost 2 bases, with 10 bases spanning the gap. The CDR3 loop spans 14 amino acids. CDR3 protein: CASSGAAPGNTIYF. In DNA form, the CDR3 reads TGTGCCAGTAGTGGAGCCGCGCCTGGAAACACCATATATTTT. Based on the CDR3 plus reference TRBV19 and TRBJ1-3, the full variable domain is DGGITQSPKYLFRKEGQNVTLSCEQNLNHDAMYWYRQDPGQGLRLIYYSQIVNDFQKGDIAEGYSVSREKKESFPLTVTSAQKNPTAFYLCASSGAAPGNTIYFGEGSWLTVV.

The chain links TRBV7-9 to TRBJ1-3, with 8 nucleotides matching TRBD1. The CDR3 has 18 residues. The V gene end was trimmed by 2 bases and the J gene end by 0 bases; junction bases not matched to a gene: 9. CDR1 and CDR2 (germline): SEHNR, FQNEAQ (reference sequence). The CDR3 nucleotides are TGTGCCAGCAGCTTATTAAGGGGACAGGCGCTCTCTGGAAACACCATATATTTT. This codes for CASSLLRGQALSGNTIYF.

The chain couples TRBV5-8 to TRBJ2-7, with no clear D. Germline loops: CDR1 SGHTS, CDR2 YDEGEE. The V end was cut by 0 bases, the J end by 4 bases, with 5 bases between. The length of the CDR3 is 12 residues. CDR3: CASSLGLYEQYF. In nucleotides, the CDR3 is TGTGCCAGCAGCTTGGGCCTTTACGAGCAGTACTTC.

The J gene is TRBJ1-1, the V gene TRBV30; D is unclear. V shed 2 bases and J shed 2 bases, with 9 bases lying between them. This CDR3 has 13 amino acids. Germline V gives CDR1 GTSNPN, CDR2 SVGIG (reference sequence). This CDR3 is CAWSRTFNTEAFF. CDR3 coding DNA: TGTGCCTGGAGTCGGACCTTTAACACTGAAGCTTTCTTT.

The rearrangement links TRBV14 to TRBJ2-2; tentative D call: TRBD2 (5 bases). The CDR3 spans 15 residues. The germline V and J ends were trimmed by 3 bases and 5 bases, with 13 bases remaining between them. The germline V gene encodes CDR1 SGHDN and CDR2 FVKESK. In nucleotides, the CDR3 is TGTGCCAGCAGCCAGCCAAATGGAGGTACCGGGGAGCTGTTTTTT. Protein: CASSQPNGGTGELFF.

The rearrangement links TRBV5-1 to TRBJ1-2; unclear D gene. The CDR3 sequence is 17 residues long. V shed 4 bases and J shed 4 bases, with 23 bases lying between them. From germline, CDR1 is SGHRS and CDR2 YFSETQ. DNA for the CDR3: TGCGCCAGCAGCACCTCGTGGTTAGGAGACCACTTCTATGGCTACACCTTC. As protein: CASSTSWLGDHFYGYTF.

Written as DNA, the CDR3 is TGTGCCAGCAGGGACAGGGGGCTAAGCAATCAGCCCCAGCATTTT. Translating it yields CASRDRGLSNQPQHF. The chain combines TRBV6-1 with TRBJ1-5; 11 bases line up with TRBD1. This CDR3 spans 15 amino acids. Looked up from germline, CDR1 is MNHNS and CDR2 is SASEGT. V shed 6 bases, J shed 1 base, and the junction held 2 bases outside the gene matches.

This chain joins TRBV5-1 and TRBJ2-1; D may be TRBD1 (5 bases). This CDR3 is built from 16 residues. The germline CDR1 and CDR2 sequences are SGHRS and YFSETQ. Trimming removed 7 bases from V and 0 bases from J, with 17 bases in between. CDR3 sequence reads: CASGKQETGSYNEQFF. The DNA for the CDR3 is TGCGCCAGCGGAAAACAGGAAACCGGCTCCTACAATGAGCAGTTCTTC.

The V and J genes are TRBV6-6 and TRBJ2-7, with D unclear. With 2 bases removed from V and 2 bases from J, the gap between germline ends came to 10 bases. The germline gives CDR1 MNHNY, CDR2 SVGAGI (reference sequence). This CDR3 is 14 amino acids long. Here the CDR3 reads CASSYQARTYEQYF. In DNA, the CDR3 is TGTGCCAGCAGTTACCAAGCGAGGACCTACGAGCAGTACTTC.

The sample holds one count of this clone. The V call is TRBV21-1, the J call TRBJ2-5. TRBV21-1 is flagged as a pseudogene. This CDR3 is 18 amino acids long. The CDR3 here is CASSKGSRTKGPQETQYF. In DNA form, the CDR3 reads TGTGCCAGCAGCAAAGGCTCCAGGACCAAAGGGCCGCAAGAGACCCAGTACTTC.

This sequence joins TRBV5-4 and TRBJ1-2; 9 positions match TRBD1. Germline CDR1 reads SGHNT; CDR2 reads YYREEE (reference sequence). J lost 7 bases, V lost 5 bases, and 6 bases had no gene match. This CDR3 has 13 amino acids. CDR3 sequence reads: CASRGRQGGGYTF. CDR3 bases: TGTGCCAGCAGGGGTAGACAGGGGGGTGGCTACACCTTC.

The rearrangement links TRBV4-2 to TRBJ1-5, with TRBD1 identical over 7 bases. Germline CDR1 LGHNA, CDR2 YNFKEQ. V dropped 4 bases and J dropped 0; count of bases not matched to a gene: 6. This CDR3 contains 16 residues. Written as DNA, the CDR3 is TGTGCCAGCAGCCTCCACGACAGGGATAGCAATCAGCCCCAGCATTTT. This codes for CASSLHDRDSNQPQHF.

This clone has just one count. The chain carries TRBV28 and TRBJ1-2; weak D call: TRBD1 (6 bases). CDR1 is MDHEN, CDR2 SYDVKM, per germline. V was cut by 5 bases and J by 6 bases, with 13 bases left in between. The CDR3 is 13 amino acids. CDR3 DNA: TGTGCCAGCAGTCCGCTGGAGGGGGATGGCTACACCTTC. Residues: CASSPLEGDGYTF.

This clone was detected once. V is TRBV27 and J is TRBJ2-7; D ambiguous. Trimming cost V 7 bases and J 6 bases, with 7 bases left between them. Germline loops: CDR1 MNHEY, CDR2 SMNVEV (reference sequence). The CDR3 length is 10 residues. The CDR3 DNA reads TGTGCCAGCATGAGTAGCGAGCAGTACTTC. This codes for CASMSSEQYF.

This clone occurred once. The chain combines TRBV11-3 with TRBJ2-3, with D perhaps TRBD1 or TRBD2 (6 bases each). CDR3 size: 16 residues. Trimming pared 3 bases from V and 3 bases from J, leaving 16 bases between. CDR1 is SGHNT, CDR2 YENEEA, per germline. The CDR3 spells CASSFLPGAPTDTQYF. The CDR3 region has the DNA TGTGCCAGCAGCTTCTTACCGGGGGCCCCTACAGATACGCAGTATTTT.

This sequence joins TRBV21-1 and TRBJ1-4; TRBD1 was called by the table and not checked on the DNA. TRBV21-1 is a pseudogene segment. This CDR3 has 14 residues. The CDR3 nucleotides are TGTGCCAGCAGCAACAGGGGGCGCGGTGAAAAACTGTTTTTT. Translated, it gives CASSNRGRGEKLFF.

V and J are TRBV5-4 and TRBJ2-1, with D possibly TRBD1 on 5 matching bases. The CDR3 is 13 residues long. V shed 0 bases and J shed 7 bases, with 8 bases lying between them. The V gene's germline CDR1 is SGHNT and CDR2 YYREEE (reference sequence). CDR3 sequence (DNA): TGTGCCAGCAGCTTGGCCGACAGTAATGAGCAGTTCTTC. Protein sequence: CASSLADSNEQFF.

Only a few counts were recorded for this clone. V is TRBV2 and J is TRBJ2-7; a weak D match, TRBD2 (6 bases). Germline V gene sequence: CDR1 SNHLY, CDR2 FYNNEI. CDR3 length equals 15 residues. V shed 6 bases and J shed 0 bases, with 15 bases lying between them. The CDR3 DNA reads TGTGCCAGCAGAGCCCGGGACTTTAGCTCCTACGAGCAGTACTTC. As protein: CASRARDFSSYEQYF. The full variable domain, with the rest looked up from reference TRBV2 and TRBJ2-7, is EPEVTQTPSHQVTQMGQEVILRCVPISNHLYFYWYRQILGQKVEFLVSFYNNEISEKSEIFDDQFSVERPDGSNFTLKIRSTKLEDSAMYFCASRARDFSSYEQYFGPGTRLTVT.

A single count supports this clone. This sequence joins TRBV15 and TRBJ2-3, with D perhaps TRBD1 or TRBD2 (5 bases each). The germline V gene has CDR1 LNHNV and CDR2 YYDKDF (reference sequence). V was pared by 3 bases and J by 10 bases, with 20 bases between. The CDR3 has 15 residues. The CDR3 nucleotides read TGTGCCACCAGCAGCGGGACGTCCCAAGGCGAGGCGCAGTATTTT. This codes for CATSSGTSQGEAQYF.

This clone has just one count. The chain combines TRBV5-1 with TRBJ2-3; D is unclear. V was trimmed by 1 base and J by 0 bases, leaving 9 bases between them. Per the germline V gene, CDR1 is SGHRS and CDR2 is YFSETQ. This CDR3 has 15 amino acids. This CDR3 is CASSLNGASTDTQYF. The CDR3 DNA sequence: TGCGCCAGCAGCTTGAACGGAGCTAGCACAGATACGCAGTATTTT. Full variable domain (remainder filled in from reference TRBV5-1 and TRBJ2-3): KAGVTQTPRYLIKTRGQQVTLSCSPISGHRSVSWYQQTPGQGLQFLFEYFSETQRNKGNFPGRFSGRQFSNSRSEMNVSTLELGDSALYLCASSLNGASTDTQYFGPGTRLTVL.

This rearrangement joins TRBV19 to TRBJ2-1; TRBD1 agrees at 9 bases. V was pared by 5 bases and J by 6 bases, with 11 bases of the junction left unmatched. CDR1 is LNHDA, CDR2 SQIVND, per germline (reference sequence). The CDR3 length is 16 residues. CDR3: CASSSGGTGKINEQFF. The DNA for the CDR3 is TGTGCCAGTAGTTCGGGTGGGACAGGGAAGATCAATGAGCAGTTCTTC.

The chain carries TRBV28 and TRBJ2-6, with D hard to call. The CDR3 loop spans 15 amino acids. Trimming stripped 3 bases from V and 2 bases from J, with 8 bases between. In germline, CDR1 is MDHEN, CDR2 SYDVKM. CDR3 DNA: TGTGCCAGCAGTTTGCAGAGAGCTGGGGCCAACGTCCTGACTTTC. Its translation: CASSLQRAGANVLTF. Supplemented by reference TRBV28 and TRBJ2-6, the full variable domain reads DVKVTQSSRYLVKRTGEKVFLECVQDMDHENMFWYRQDPGLGLRLIYFSYDVKMKEKGDIPEGYSVSREKKERFSLILESASTNQTSMYLCASSLQRAGANVLTFGAGSRLTVL.

The chain uses TRBV11-2 and TRBJ1-2, with 11 bases that match TRBD1. The CDR3 is 16 amino acids. V lost 1 base to trimming and J lost 3 bases; unmatched junction nucleotides: 4. The germline gives CDR1 SGHAT, CDR2 FQNNGV. The CDR3 here is CASSLVRTGGDYGYTF. In DNA form, the CDR3 reads TGTGCCAGCAGCTTAGTGCGGACAGGGGGCGACTATGGCTACACCTTC.